This note documents a single T cell receptor (beta chain) sequence. The sample comes from a study of shared T cell receptors in the human thymus. Germline CDR1 is SGHDT and CDR2 is YYEEEE. Unmatched junction bases numbered 7, after V lost 2 bases and J lost 1 base. This CDR3 comprises 19 residues. Clones were sequenced by immunoSEQ multiplex PCR, and TCRdb holds only the in-frame ones, with some missing. The table includes hundreds of thousands of clones, around nine tenths detected once. These sequences were also reported in another study, on human thymus T cells. That paper states: Thymic and blood repertoires appeared to display a bias in their usage of V and J genes.

What was sequenced was thymocytes. The chain links TRBV5-6 to TRBJ2-4; 15 nucleotides align to TRBD2. The origin of this receptor is a boy younger than two with a congenital heart defect. In nucleotides, the CDR3 is TGTGCCAGCAGCTTAGGACTAGCGGGAGGGCCTGGGGCCAAAAACATTCAGTACTTC. Amino acids: CASSLGLAGGPGAKNIQYF.